The 28 T cell receptor beta chains listed next were all sequenced from one sample in a study of cytomegalovirus exposure and HLA in healthy donors. PCR amplification relied on 60 Vbeta primers (plus 13 Jbeta primers). The assay was immunoSEQ multiplex PCR, and TCRdb's table has in-frame clones only and misses some. Among about 130,000 clones listed, 83% were seen once. Sequencing was performed on PBMCs. Receptors originate from a man aged 18 to 29 in good health and CMV-seropositive.

V and J are TRBV25-1 and TRBJ1-6; a possible D gene is TRBD1 (5 bases). V was shortened by 2 bases and J by 10 bases, with 9 bases between the two germline ends. Germline CDR1 and CDR2: MGHDK and SYGVNS. The CDR3 totals 13 residues. CDR3 sequence (DNA): TGTGCCAGCAGTGAAGGGGAGGGGTCACCCCTCCACTTT. Amino acids: CASSEGEGSPLHF.

This CDR3 reads CASSQGFPGNQPQHF. The CDR3 DNA reads TGCGCCAGCAGCCAAGGTTTCCCGGGCAATCAGCCCCAGCATTTT. The V call is TRBV4-1, the J call TRBJ1-5; D not resolved. The CDR3 has 15 residues. CDR1 and CDR2 from the germline V gene are MGHRA and YSYEKL. Trimming pared 1 base from V and 2 bases from J, leaving 9 bases between.

This clone was seen a few times. The rearrangement joins TRBV5-4 to TRBJ1-4, with TRBD1 matching 7 bases. This CDR3 region has 13 residues. From germline, CDR1 is SGHNT and CDR2 YYREEE (reference sequence). Trimming took 3 bases from V and 6 from J; bases not matched to a gene: 2. DNA for the CDR3: TGTGCCAGCAGCTCGACAGGGCATGAAAAACTGTTTTTT. It translates to CASSSTGHEKLFF.

This chain uses TRBV5-4 with TRBJ1-2, with TRBD1 matching 10 bases. From germline, CDR1 is SGHNT and CDR2 YYREEE (reference sequence). CDR3 length equals 13 residues. V shed 3 bases and J 8 bases; nucleotides not matched to a gene: 4. CDR3 loop: CASSSGQGSGYTF. The DNA for the CDR3 is TGTGCCAGCAGCTCGGGACAGGGGTCCGGCTACACCTTC.

The genes are TRBV28 and TRBJ1-2; D is unclear. The length of the CDR3 is 13 residues. V lost 5 bases, J lost 8 bases, and 15 bases lay in between. The germline gives CDR1 MDHEN, CDR2 SYDVKM. In DNA form, the CDR3 reads TGTGCCAGCAGTCCAACTGTTATAGCGGGCTACACCTTC. Translated, it gives CASSPTVIAGYTF.

The V and J genes are TRBV10-2 and TRBJ1-4, with D possibly TRBD1 on 6 matching bases. The CDR3 sequence is 14 residues long. V shed 5 bases and J shed 4 bases, with 11 bases lying between them. Germline V gene sequence: CDR1 WSHSY, CDR2 SAAADI. The CDR3 sequence is CASSQQGYNEKLFF. The DNA of the CDR3 is TGCGCCAGCAGTCAACAGGGCTATAATGAAAAACTGTTTTTT.

V usage is TRBV7-3 and J usage is TRBJ2-2, with D possibly TRBD1 on 6 matching bases. Germline V gene sequence: CDR1 SGHTA, CDR2 FQGTGA. V lost 6 bases and J lost 4, with 9 bases in between. CDR3 length: 13 residues. CDR3 DNA: TGTGCCAGCAGGATGACAGGCACCGGGGAGCTGTTTTTT. Translating gives CASRMTGTGELFF.

The chain has TRBV2 and TRBJ2-7; D is undetermined. Between the trimmed V and J ends, which lost 6 bases and 6 bases, there was a span of 6 bases. The length of the CDR3 is 10 residues. Germline V gene lookup returns CDR1 SNHLY and CDR2 FYNNEI. CDR3: CASSSFEQYF. The DNA for the CDR3 is TGTGCCAGCAGCTCTTTCGAGCAGTACTTC. Full variable domain (missing parts from reference TRBV2 and TRBJ2-7): EPEVTQTPSHQVTQMGQEVILRCVPISNHLYFYWYRQILGQKVEFLVSFYNNEISEKSEIFDDQFSVERPDGSNFTLKIRSTKLEDSAMYFCASSSFEQYFGPGTRLTVT.

The V call is TRBV4-1, the J call TRBJ2-7; the match to TRBD1 covers 7 bases. The CDR3 is made up of 17 amino acids. V shed 1 base and J 0 bases; nucleotides not matched to a gene: 9. Germline V gene data show CDR1 as MGHRA and CDR2 as YSYEKL. The CDR3 bases are TGCGCCAGCAGCCAAGTCTTGGCGACAGGGACCTCCTACGAGCAGTACTTC. Translated: CASSQVLATGTSYEQYF.

V usage is TRBV4-1 and J usage is TRBJ1-6; 7 bases align to TRBD1. CDR3 length equals 14 residues. V lost 0 bases and J lost 8; bases outside the gene matches: 1. CDR1 and CDR2 from the germline V gene are MGHRA and YSYEKL. CDR3 nucleotides: TGCGCCAGCAGCCAAGAACAGGGGTATTCACCCCTCCACTTT. Its translation is CASSQEQGYSPLHF.

This chain joins TRBV5-1 and TRBJ1-1; a possible D gene is TRBD1 (5 bases). There are 11 residues in the CDR3. Germline CDR1 is SGHRS and CDR2 is YFSETQ. The ends were cut back, 4 bases at V and 4 bases at J, with 5 bases in the middle. The CDR3 loop is CASSDSTEAFF. The CDR3 DNA sequence: TGCGCCAGCAGCGACAGCACTGAAGCTTTCTTT.

The chain links TRBV4-1 to TRBJ2-1; D may be TRBD2 (6 bases). In germline, CDR1 is MGHRA, CDR2 YSYEKL. The CDR3 length is 16 residues. V was clipped by 1 base and J by 0 bases, with 10 bases between them. The CDR3 loop is CASSQVEGLSYNEQFF. CDR3 sequence (DNA): TGCGCCAGCAGCCAAGTGGAGGGCCTCTCCTACAATGAGCAGTTCTTC.

This clone is a singleton in its sample. The chain is built from TRBV5-4 and TRBJ2-1; unclear D gene. Germline V lookup: CDR1 SGHNT, CDR2 YYREEE (reference sequence). Trimming pared 1 base from V and 7 bases from J, leaving 3 bases between. The CDR3 totals 11 residues. Written as DNA, the CDR3 is TGTGCCAGCAGCTTGTCGAATGAGCAGTTCTTC. Amino acids: CASSLSNEQFF.

This chain uses TRBV18 with TRBJ1-3; D is unresolved. The CDR3 totals 15 residues. Germline V lookup: CDR1 KGHSH, CDR2 LQKENI. Trimming pared 6 bases from V and 0 bases from J, leaving 12 bases between. The CDR3 sequence is CASSSSRGSGNTIYF. The CDR3 nucleotides are TGTGCCAGCTCCTCGTCTCGAGGCTCTGGAAACACCATATATTTT.

The sample holds one count of this clone. This chain connects TRBV27 to TRBJ1-5, with D perhaps TRBD1 (6 bases). Germline V gene data show CDR1 as MNHEY and CDR2 as SMNVEV (reference sequence). This CDR3 comprises 13 residues. Trimming pared 6 bases from V and 9 bases from J, leaving 15 bases between. The CDR3 reads CASRHRRGAPQHF. The CDR3 region has the DNA TGTGCCAGCAGACACAGACGGGGGGCGCCCCAGCATTTT.

V is TRBV7-2 and J is TRBJ1-1, with a weak D call TRBD1 (6 bases). This CDR3 has 15 amino acids. Looked up from germline, CDR1 is SGHTA and CDR2 is FQGNSA. Trimming took off 5 bases at V and 4 bases at J, with 17 bases between the two ends. The CDR3 sequence is CASSLEWTAFTEAFF. The CDR3 nucleotides read TGTGCCAGCAGCCTCGAATGGACAGCCTTCACTGAAGCTTTCTTT.

The gene calls are TRBV5-5 and TRBJ1-1, with D perhaps matching TRBD1 (6 bases). Germline V CDR1 and CDR2: SGHKS, YYEKEE (reference sequence). The CDR3 extends over 16 amino acids. V was shortened by 4 bases and J by 3 bases, with 19 bases between the two germline ends. The CDR3 region has the DNA TGTGCCAGCAGCCCTGTGGTCCAGGGGTTGGACACTGAAGCTTTCTTT. It translates to CASSPVVQGLDTEAFF.

V usage is TRBV28 and J usage is TRBJ1-2; TRBD1 agrees at 9 bases. The V and J ends lost 6 bases and 5 bases, in that order; junction bases with no gene match: 4. CDR3 length: 13 residues. The germline gives CDR1 MDHEN, CDR2 SYDVKM. CDR3 nucleotide sequence: TGTGCCAGCAGAGGGACAGGGTGGTATGGCTACACCTTC. This sequence encodes CASRGTGWYGYTF.

The V call is TRBV7-9, the J call TRBJ2-5; D perhaps matches TRBD1 (6 bases). V gave up 6 bases and J gave up 5 bases, with 7 bases separating them. Germline CDR1 reads SEHNR; CDR2 reads FQNEAQ (reference sequence). CDR3 length: 11 amino acids. The CDR3 region is CASSRGETQYF. CDR3 nucleotide sequence: TGTGCCAGCAGTAGGGGGGAGACCCAGTACTTC. The variable domain in full, completed from reference TRBV7-9 and TRBJ2-5, reads DTGVSQNPRHKITKRGQNVTFRCDPISEHNRLYWYRQTLGQGPEFLTYFQNEAQLEKSRLLSDRFSAERPKGSFSTLEIQRTEQGDSAMYLCASSRGETQYFGPGTRLLVL.

This clone was seen once. V is TRBV11-2 and J is TRBJ2-7, with D maybe TRBD2 (8 bases). The V gene lost 6 bases and the J gene lost 2 bases, with 23 bases spanning the gap. The CDR3 is 17 amino acids. CDR1 SGHAT and CDR2 FQNNGV come from the germline V gene. CDR3: CASSSPGGGTVTYEQYF. CDR3 DNA sequence: TGTGCCAGCAGTTCTCCCGGGGGGGGGACAGTAACCTACGAGCAGTACTTC.

The chain carries TRBV7-9 and TRBJ2-7; TRBD2 aligns across 7 bases. V shed 0 bases and J 4 bases; nucleotides not matched to a gene: 9. Germline V gene data show CDR1 as SEHNR and CDR2 as FQNEAQ (reference sequence). CDR3 size: 16 residues. CDR3 residues: CASSLAREASGYEQYF. CDR3 DNA sequence: TGTGCCAGCAGCTTAGCCAGGGAGGCTAGCGGTTACGAGCAGTACTTC.

This chain uses TRBV6-6 with TRBJ2-4, with D maybe TRBD1 (6 bases). Trimming left V 5 bases short and J 7 bases short, with 18 bases between. Per the germline V gene, CDR1 is MNHNY and CDR2 is SVGAGI (reference sequence). The CDR3 runs to 15 residues. The CDR3 DNA reads as TGTGCCAGCAGTGACGAAAGGGGGATAAAGAACATTCAGTACTTC. It encodes CASSDERGIKNIQYF.

The chain recombines TRBV4-1 with TRBJ2-5; 10 nucleotides match TRBD2. CDR3 length: 18 residues. Germline CDR1 MGHRA, CDR2 YSYEKL. J was trimmed by 5 bases and V by 0 bases; bases with no gene match: 12. In nucleotides, the CDR3 is TGCGCCAGCAGCCAAGATTGGCCAGCGGGGGGGCGGGAGGAGACCCAGTACTTC. Translated: CASSQDWPAGGREETQYF.

J is TRBJ1-6 and V is TRBV6-1; 9 nucleotides match TRBD1. Germline V lookup: CDR1 MNHNS, CDR2 SASEGT. J lost 5 bases, V lost 6 bases, and 2 bases had no gene match. CDR3 length equals 14 residues. The CDR3 is CASRGQGNNSPLHF. In nucleotides, the CDR3 is TGTGCCAGCAGGGGACAGGGCAATAATTCACCCCTCCACTTT.

The chain carries TRBV6-5 and TRBJ2-7; 9 bases are shared with TRBD1. The V segment lost 5 bases and the J segment 3 bases; nucleotides outside the gene matches: 8. The CDR3 covers 15 residues. Looked up from germline, CDR1 is MNHEY and CDR2 is SVGAGI. The CDR3 coding sequence is TGTGCCAGCAGTATTTCGGGACAGGGACTCTACGAGCAGTACTTC. Amino acid sequence: CASSISGQGLYEQYF.

In this sample, this clone turned up a few times. This chain links TRBV5-4 with TRBJ2-7; TRBD1 aligns across 12 bases. Germline values: CDR1 SGHNT, CDR2 YYREEE (reference sequence). Unmatched junction bases numbered 5, after V lost 4 bases and J lost 6 bases. The CDR3 length is 14 residues. The CDR3 loop is CASSPGTGGFEQYF. The CDR3 DNA sequence: TGTGCCAGCAGCCCCGGGACAGGGGGCTTCGAGCAGTACTTC.

This clone was seen a handful of times. V usage is TRBV7-3 and J usage is TRBJ2-1; 8 nucleotides line up with TRBD2. The V and J ends lost 3 bases and 2 bases, in that order; junction bases with no gene match: 0. The germline V gene has CDR1 SGHTA and CDR2 FQGTGA. This CDR3 contains 14 residues. In DNA, the CDR3 is TGTGCCAGCAGCTTTAGCGGGGCCTACAATGAGCAGTTCTTC. Translated: CASSFSGAYNEQFF.

The CDR3 sequence is CATSSETAIVPQHF. The CDR3 DNA sequence: TGTGCCACCAGCTCGGAAACAGCTATAGTGCCCCAGCATTTT. The chain has TRBV15 and TRBJ1-5; no clear D. The CDR3 runs to 14 residues. Germline V lookup: CDR1 LNHNV, CDR2 YYDKDF (reference sequence). Between the trimmed V and J ends, which lost 5 bases and 9 bases, there was a span of 17 bases. Full variable domain (outside the CDR3, taken from reference TRBV15 and TRBJ1-5): DAMVIQNPRYQVTQFGKPVTLSCSQTLNHNVMYWYQQKSSQAPKLLFHYYDKDFNNEADTPDNFQSRRPNTSFCFLDIRSPGLGDTAMYLCATSSETAIVPQHFGDGTRLSIL.